This T cell receptor beta chain was recovered during a study of cytomegalovirus exposure and HLA in healthy donors. General study findings and limits: The CMV antigen specificity of a few CMV-associated chains was confirmed through in vitro analysis. TCR beta sequences reportedly predicted most subjects' HLA-A and HLA-B alleles accurately. Cytomegalovirus-associated TCR beta chains were listed, numbering some 150. Most of the TCR beta V segments (in an earlier analysis) were productive either about 90% or about 30% of the time.

With respect to this clone: Its antigen remains unidentified.

From germline, CDR1 is KGHSH and CDR2 LQKENI. V lost 5 bases, J lost 5 bases, and 18 bases stayed unmatched. The CDR3 contains 18 residues. The PCR employed 60 Vbeta primers together with 13 Jbeta primers. The table came from immunoSEQ multiplex PCR; TCRdb's copy has only in-frame clones and leaves some out. The repertoire holds under 150,000 clones, with 65% to 85% as singletons. V gene TRBV18 combines with J gene TRBJ1-1, with 9 bases identical to TRBD1. The TCR was taken from a woman aged 18-35 years in good health and CMV-seronegative. Material for sequencing was PBMCs. CDR3 loop: CASSGVPGTGMIGTEAFF. The CDR3 DNA reads TGTGCCAGCTCAGGGGTCCCCGGGACAGGGATGATTGGGACTGAAGCTTTCTTT.